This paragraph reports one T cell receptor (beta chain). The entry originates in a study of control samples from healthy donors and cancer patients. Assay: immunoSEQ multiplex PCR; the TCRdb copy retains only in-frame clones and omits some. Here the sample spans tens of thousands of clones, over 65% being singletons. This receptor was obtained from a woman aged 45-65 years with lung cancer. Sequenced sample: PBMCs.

Written as DNA, the CDR3 is TGTGCCAGCAGTTTAGAGGGTTCCGAGCAGTACTTC. It specifies CASSLEGSEQYF. The chain links TRBV28 to TRBJ2-7, with D possibly being TRBD2 (5 bases). The V end was cut by 2 bases, the J end by 6 bases, with 8 bases between. The CDR3 is made up of 12 amino acids. The germline V gene encodes CDR1 MDHEN and CDR2 SYDVKM.